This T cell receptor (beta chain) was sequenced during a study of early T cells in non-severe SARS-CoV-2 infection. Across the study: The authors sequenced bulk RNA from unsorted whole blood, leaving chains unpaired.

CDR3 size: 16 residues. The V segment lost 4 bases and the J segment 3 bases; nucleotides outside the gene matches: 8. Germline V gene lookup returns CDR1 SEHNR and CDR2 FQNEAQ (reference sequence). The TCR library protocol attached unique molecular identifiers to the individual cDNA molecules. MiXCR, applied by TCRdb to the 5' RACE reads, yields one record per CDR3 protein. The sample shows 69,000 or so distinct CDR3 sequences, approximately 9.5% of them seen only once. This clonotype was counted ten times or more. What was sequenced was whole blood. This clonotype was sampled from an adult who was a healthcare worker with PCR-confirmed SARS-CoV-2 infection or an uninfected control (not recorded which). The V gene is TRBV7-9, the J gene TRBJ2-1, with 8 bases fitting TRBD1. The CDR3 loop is CASSYSSGGSYNEQFF. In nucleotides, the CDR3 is TGTGCCAGCAGCTATTCCTCAGGGGGCAGCTACAATGAGCAGTTCTTC.